What follows describes a single T cell receptor (beta chain). These data originate in a study of blood T cell repertoires in COVID-19. On the study more broadly: COVID-19 samples from acute and convalescent phases originated in the United States, Italy and Spain. Sources were T cells, B-cell-depleted T cells, or PBMCs; the material itself was cDNA or gDNA.

Germline assignment: CDR1 LNHDA and CDR2 SQIVND (reference sequence). The CDR3 contains 13 residues. The ends lost 10 bases at V and 6 bases at J; junction bases unmatched: 8. How the authors handled the data: Amplification from reference gene primers served as the basis for estimated nucleated cell counts. Clones were sequenced by immunoSEQ multiplex PCR, and TCRdb holds only the in-frame ones, with some missing. V and J calls and clone size come straight from that table; D and trimming were deduced from the DNA. The sample yields around 190,000 clones, more than 70% seen once. The rearrangement uses TRBV19 and TRBJ1-2; 10 nucleotides align to TRBD1. Sequences were obtained from peripheral blood. This receptor was identified in a man aged 18 to 29 with active or convalescent COVID-19. The CDR3 bases are TGTGCCACCTCCGACAGGGGGCTGGATGGCTACACCTTC. Translating it yields CATSDRGLDGYTF.